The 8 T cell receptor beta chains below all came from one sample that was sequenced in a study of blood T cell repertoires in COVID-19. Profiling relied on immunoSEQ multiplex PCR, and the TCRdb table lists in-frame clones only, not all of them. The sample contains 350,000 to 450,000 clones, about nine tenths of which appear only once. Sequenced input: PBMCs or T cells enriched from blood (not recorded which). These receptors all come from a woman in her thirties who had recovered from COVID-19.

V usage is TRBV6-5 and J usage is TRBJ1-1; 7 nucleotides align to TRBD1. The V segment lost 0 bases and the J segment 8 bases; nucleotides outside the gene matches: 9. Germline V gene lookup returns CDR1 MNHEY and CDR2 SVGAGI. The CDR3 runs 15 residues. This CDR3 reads CASSYSRAPGQEAFF. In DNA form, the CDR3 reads TGTGCCAGCAGTTACTCGAGGGCCCCGGGACAGGAAGCTTTCTTT.

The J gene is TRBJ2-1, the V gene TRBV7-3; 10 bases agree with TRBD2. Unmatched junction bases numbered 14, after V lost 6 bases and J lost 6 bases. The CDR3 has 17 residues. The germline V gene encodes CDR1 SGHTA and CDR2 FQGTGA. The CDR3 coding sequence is TGTGCCAGCAGTTTTGCCCCTGGGACTAGCGTCGGCAATGAGCAGTTCTTC. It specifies CASSFAPGTSVGNEQFF.

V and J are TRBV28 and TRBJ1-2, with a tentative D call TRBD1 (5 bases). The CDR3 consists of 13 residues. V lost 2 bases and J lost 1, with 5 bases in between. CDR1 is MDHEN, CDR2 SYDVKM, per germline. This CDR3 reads CASSLRGNYGYTF. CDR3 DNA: TGTGCCAGCAGTTTAAGGGGTAACTATGGCTACACCTTC.

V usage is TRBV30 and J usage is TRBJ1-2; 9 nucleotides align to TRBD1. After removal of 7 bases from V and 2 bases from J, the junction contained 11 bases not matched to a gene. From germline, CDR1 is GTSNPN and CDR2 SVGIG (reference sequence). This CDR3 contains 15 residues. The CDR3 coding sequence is TGTGCCTTAGGCAGTGGGGGACAGGGCAACTATGGCTACACCTTC. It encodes CALGSGGQGNYGYTF.

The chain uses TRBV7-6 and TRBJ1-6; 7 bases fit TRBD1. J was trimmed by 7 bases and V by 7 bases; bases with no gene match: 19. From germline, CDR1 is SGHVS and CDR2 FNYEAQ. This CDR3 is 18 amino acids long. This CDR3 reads CASTPSLQGTLSNSPLHF. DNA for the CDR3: TGTGCCAGCACCCCAAGCCTACAGGGGACCTTATCGAATTCACCCCTCCACTTT.

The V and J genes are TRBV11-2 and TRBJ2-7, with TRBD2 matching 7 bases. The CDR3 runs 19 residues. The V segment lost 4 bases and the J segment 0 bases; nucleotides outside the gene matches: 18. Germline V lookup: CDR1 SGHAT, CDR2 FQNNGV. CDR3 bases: TGTGCCAGCAGCTCCTTTTTACGTACTAGCGACAGATTCTCCTACGAGCAGTACTTC. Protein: CASSSFLRTSDRFSYEQYF.

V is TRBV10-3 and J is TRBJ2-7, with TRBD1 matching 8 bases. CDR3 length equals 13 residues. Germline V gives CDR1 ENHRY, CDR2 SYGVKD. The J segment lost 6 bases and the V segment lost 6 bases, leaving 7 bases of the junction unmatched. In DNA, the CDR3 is TGTGCCATCAGATTGGACAGGGTTAGCGAGCAGTACTTC. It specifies CAIRLDRVSEQYF.

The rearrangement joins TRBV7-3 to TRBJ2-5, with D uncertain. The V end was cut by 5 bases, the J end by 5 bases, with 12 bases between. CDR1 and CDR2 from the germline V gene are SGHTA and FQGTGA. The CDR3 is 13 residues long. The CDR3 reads CASSTHPRETQYF. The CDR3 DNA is TGTGCCAGCAGCACCCACCCCAGGGAGACCCAGTACTTC.